The 30 T cell receptor beta chains below all came from one sample that was sequenced in a study of blood T cell repertoires in COVID-19. Profiled with immunoSEQ multiplex PCR; TCRdb holds only in-frame clones, not every one. The sample has 150,000 to 180,000 clones; about 85% are singletons. Sequenced material: peripheral blood. The source of these receptors is a man between 60 and 75 years old with COVID-19, enrolled during active disease.

This chain links TRBV19 with TRBJ1-2; D is perhaps TRBD1 (5 bases). Germline values: CDR1 LNHDA, CDR2 SQIVND (reference sequence). There are 13 residues in the CDR3. Trimming stripped 4 bases from V and 5 bases from J, with 11 bases between. The CDR3 coding sequence is TGTGCCAGTAGTAGGTGGGGGGAATATGGCTACACCTTC. Translation: CASSRWGEYGYTF.

This sequence joins TRBV27 and TRBJ1-2; 7 bases fit TRBD1. This CDR3 is built from 13 residues. CDR1 and CDR2 from the germline V gene are MNHEY and SMNVEV (reference sequence). V shed 4 bases, J shed 4 bases, and the junction held 3 bases outside the gene matches. Written as DNA, the CDR3 is TGTGCCAGCAGTTCCGCAGGGGGCTATGGCTACACCTTC. This translates into CASSSAGGYGYTF.

This chain links TRBV4-3 with TRBJ1-6; D uncertain. Germline assignment: CDR1 LGHNA and CDR2 YSLEER. The CDR3 has 15 amino acids. The V end was cut by 0 bases, the J end by 10 bases, with 13 bases between. The CDR3 region has the DNA TGCGCCAGCAGCCAAGAGCCGGGGATCGAATCACCCCTCCACTTT. Residues: CASSQEPGIESPLHF.

This clone was recorded only once. This chain connects TRBV3-1 (or the pseudogene TRBV3-2) to TRBJ2-3; no clear D gene. CDR3 length: 15 residues. Trimming stripped 0 bases from V and 3 bases from J, with 10 bases between. The germline V gene has CDR1 LGHDT and CDR2 YNNKEL (reference sequence). The CDR3 DNA is TGTGCCAGCAGCCAAGATAAGTCCCGGACAGATACGCAGTATTTT. Protein product: CASSQDKSRTDTQYF.

This chain links TRBV7-3 with TRBJ1-2; 7 nucleotides match TRBD1. The CDR3 covers 16 residues. CDR1 SGHTA and CDR2 FQGTGA come from the germline V gene. Trimming removed 0 bases from V and 7 bases from J; junction bases left unmatched: 11. The CDR3 sequence is CASSLTGGGAKSGYTF. DNA of the CDR3: TGTGCCAGCAGCTTAACAGGAGGGGGCGCGAAGAGTGGCTACACCTTC.

This rearrangement joins TRBV5-1 to TRBJ2-1, with 7 positions matching TRBD2. V dropped 3 bases and J dropped 7; count of bases not matched to a gene: 16. The CDR3 spans 17 residues. Germline CDR1 reads SGHRS; CDR2 reads YFSETQ. In DNA form, the CDR3 reads TGCGCCAGCAGCTACCGGGGGGTCACGCTACGATTAAATGAGCAGTTCTTC. It is translated as CASSYRGVTLRLNEQFF. Variable domain in full (rest from reference TRBV5-1 and TRBJ2-1): KAGVTQTPRYLIKTRGQQVTLSCSPISGHRSVSWYQQTPGQGLQFLFEYFSETQRNKGNFPGRFSGRQFSNSRSEMNVSTLELGDSALYLCASSYRGVTLRLNEQFFGPGTRLTVL.

This clone was seen repeatedly, ten times or more. The chain recombines TRBV19 with TRBJ1-1, with unresolved D. Trimming cost V 5 bases and J 6 bases, with 10 bases left between them. Germline CDR1 is LNHDA and CDR2 is SQIVND (reference sequence). CDR3 length: 12 residues. CDR3 bases: TGTGCCAGTAGTTTCGGTCTCCCTGAAGCTTTCTTT. It translates to CASSFGLPEAFF.

This rearrangement joins TRBV18 to TRBJ1-5; D possibly corresponds to TRBD1 (5 bases). The V gene's germline CDR1 is KGHSH and CDR2 LQKENI. This CDR3 is built from 14 residues. Trimming removed 2 bases at V and 5 bases at J, with 10 bases between. CDR3 nucleotide sequence: TGTGCCAGCTCACCATTTGACAGAGATCAGCCCCAGCATTTT. Amino acids: CASSPFDRDQPQHF.

The chain links TRBV5-1 to TRBJ1-1, with D tentatively TRBD1 (5 bases). Germline lookup yields CDR1 SGHRS and CDR2 YFSETQ. This CDR3 has 14 amino acids. V was shortened by 3 bases and J by 10 bases, with 19 bases between the two germline ends. The CDR3 protein is CASSSGPPGLRAFF. The DNA for the CDR3 is TGCGCCAGCAGCTCGGGCCCTCCGGGACTCCGAGCTTTCTTT.

The CDR3 coding sequence is TGTGCCAGCAGCTTGGACTACAGGGGTGTGGGGGAGCTGTTTTTT. This translates into CASSLDYRGVGELFF. The rearrangement uses TRBV5-8 and TRBJ2-2, with TRBD1 matching 7 bases. With V trimmed by 0 bases and J by 8 bases, 7 bases remained unmatched. The CDR3 contains 15 residues. In germline, CDR1 is SGHTS, CDR2 YDEGEE. Together with reference TRBV5-8 and TRBJ2-2, the CDR3 gives the full variable domain: EAGVTQSPTHLIKTRGQQATLRCSPISGHTSVYWYQQALGLGLQFLLWYDEGEERNRGNFPPRFSGRQFPNYSSELNVNALELEDSALYLCASSLDYRGVGELFFGEGSRLTVL.

The sample holds one count of this clone. V and J are TRBV18 and TRBJ1-5; D is uncertain. With 1 base removed from V and 2 bases from J, the gap between germline ends came to 9 bases. CDR1 and CDR2 from the germline V gene are KGHSH and LQKENI. This CDR3 has 15 residues. The DNA of the CDR3 is TGTGCCAGCTCACCACTATCCACAGGCAATCAGCCCCAGCATTTT. This codes for CASSPLSTGNQPQHF.

The chain couples TRBV7-8 to TRBJ1-2; TRBD1 agrees at 9 bases. Trimming removed 4 bases from V and 2 bases from J; junction bases left unmatched: 2. The CDR3 runs 14 residues. The germline V gene has CDR1 SGHVS and CDR2 FQNEAQ. The DNA of the CDR3 is TGTGCCAGCAGCTACGGGACAGGGAACTATGGCTACACCTTC. This encodes CASSYGTGNYGYTF. Filled out from reference TRBV7-8 and TRBJ1-2, the complete variable domain reads GAGVSQSPRYKVAKRGQDVALRCDPISGHVSLFWYQQALGQGPEFLTYFQNEAQLDKSGLPSDRFFAERPEGSVSTLKIQRTQQEDSAVYLCASSYGTGNYGYTFGSGTRLTVV.

CDR3 DNA sequence: TGCAGCGTAGACGGTAGCGGGAGGGCCCATACAGATACGCAGTATTTT. Encoded protein: CSVDGSGRAHTDTQYF. The V and J genes are TRBV29-1 and TRBJ2-3; TRBD2 matches 11 bases. Germline CDR1 and CDR2: SQVTM and ANQGSEA. Trimming cost V 6 bases and J 3 bases; bases outside gene matches: 11. The CDR3 runs to 16 residues.

Remarks on this clone: A junction end diverges from the germline sequence, so it may reflect a read error. The chain couples TRBV7-7 to TRBJ2-5; D may be TRBD1 or TRBD2 (6 bases each). The CDR3 contains 14 residues. Germline CDR1 SSHAT, CDR2 FNYEAQ (reference sequence). In nucleotides, the CDR3 is TGTGCTAGCAGCTTAGGGGGGCTACAAGGGACCCAGTACTTC. Its protein is CASSLGGLQGTQYF.

The CDR3 DNA is TGTGCCAGCAGCGCGGCGTCCTATGGCTACACCTTC. It yields the protein CASSAASYGYTF. The chain recombines TRBV28 with TRBJ1-2; D call uncertain. Trimming stripped 6 bases from V and 4 bases from J, with 9 bases between. The CDR3 runs to 12 residues. CDR1 and CDR2 (germline): MDHEN, SYDVKM.

The rearrangement links TRBV12-3 or TRBV12-4 to TRBJ2-7; D call uncertain. V lost 4 bases and J 2 bases, leaving 9 bases between the germline ends. This CDR3 spans 13 amino acids. CDR3 amino acids: CASSSSTTYEQYF. As DNA, the CDR3 is TGTGCCAGCAGTTCAAGCACGACCTACGAGCAGTACTTC.

CDR3 in amino acids: CASSLVAARGHETGELFF. The CDR3, as DNA: TGTGCCAGCAGCTTAGTCGCGGCTAGGGGGCATGAGACCGGGGAGCTGTTTTTT. The V gene is TRBV7-6, the J gene TRBJ2-2; 7 bases fit TRBD1. V shed 1 base, J shed 5 bases, and the junction held 13 bases outside the gene matches. The germline V gene encodes CDR1 SGHVS and CDR2 FNYEAQ. This CDR3 has 18 amino acids.

This clone is a singleton in its sample. This CDR3 is CATSRGTGGSYNSPLHF. CDR3 DNA sequence: TGTGCCACCAGCAGAGGGACAGGGGGCTCCTATAATTCACCCCTCCACTTT. This chain links TRBV15 with TRBJ1-6, with TRBD1 matching over 10 bases. The germline gives CDR1 LNHNV, CDR2 YYDKDF (reference sequence). The CDR3 contains 17 residues. V lost 1 base and J lost 0; bases outside the gene matches: 0.

The chain is built from TRBV4-3 and TRBJ1-6; a weak D match, TRBD1 (5 bases). V shed 0 bases and J shed 8 bases, with 11 bases lying between them. This CDR3 has 15 residues. Looked up from germline, CDR1 is LGHNA and CDR2 is YSLEER. CDR3 DNA sequence: TGCGCCAGCAGCCAAGAGGGGGGGGGTGATTCACCCCTCCACTTT. Protein sequence: CASSQEGGGDSPLHF.

V gene TRBV19 combines with J gene TRBJ1-1; 8 nucleotides align to TRBD1. From germline, CDR1 is LNHDA and CDR2 SQIVND (reference sequence). The V gene end was trimmed by 4 bases and the J gene end by 5 bases; junction bases not matched to a gene: 9. The CDR3 is 15 amino acids. CDR3 in amino acids: CASSKLGQGATEAFF. CDR3 in DNA: TGTGCCAGTAGTAAGTTGGGCCAGGGGGCGACTGAAGCTTTCTTT.

V gene TRBV29-1 combines with J gene TRBJ1-2; 7 bases align to TRBD1. Losses at the gene ends were 7 bases for V and 7 bases for J; bases not matched to a gene: 6. The CDR3 runs to 11 residues. CDR1 and CDR2 (germline): SQVTM, ANQGSEA. The CDR3 sequence: CSANQGGGYTF. The CDR3 region has the DNA TGCAGCGCAAACCAGGGGGGTGGCTACACCTTC.

The chain joins TRBV28 to TRBJ2-7, with 8 bases matching TRBD2. The trim removed 4 bases at V and 1 base at J, leaving 3 bases unmatched. The CDR3 contains 14 residues. Germline CDR1 and CDR2: MDHEN and SYDVKM. CDR3: CASSSSGRSYEQYF. CDR3 DNA: TGTGCCAGCAGTTCCAGCGGGAGATCCTACGAGCAGTACTTC.

The V gene is TRBV14, the J gene TRBJ2-2; D not certain. V was clipped by 1 base and J by 1 base, with 10 bases between them. CDR3 length: 16 residues. Germline CDR1 SGHDN, CDR2 FVKESK. As DNA, the CDR3 is TGTGCCAGCAGCCAAGTGTACCAGATGAACACCGGGGAGCTGTTTTTT. It encodes CASSQVYQMNTGELFF.

About this clone itself: The sample holds other DNA sequences that translate to the same CDR3. The rearrangement uses TRBV7-9 and TRBJ2-7, with 7 bases identical to TRBD1. Germline V lookup: CDR1 SEHNR, CDR2 FQNEAQ (reference sequence). Trimming at V came to 3 bases and at J to 1 base, leaving 3 bases not matched to a gene. CDR3 size: 14 residues. DNA of the CDR3: TGTGCCAGCAGCTTGGGACAGACGTCCTACGAGCAGTACTTC. Its translation: CASSLGQTSYEQYF.

V gene TRBV7-3 combines with J gene TRBJ1-5, with D uncertain. CDR1 is SGHTA, CDR2 FQGTGA, per germline. The CDR3 consists of 13 residues. V lost 5 bases and J 3 bases, leaving 8 bases between the germline ends. The CDR3 sequence: CASSTRPNQPQHF. In DNA, the CDR3 is TGTGCCAGCAGCACGCGTCCCAATCAGCCCCAGCATTTT.

This clone has only one observation. This sequence joins TRBV7-2 and TRBJ2-4; the match to TRBD2 covers 11 bases. CDR1 is SGHTA and CDR2 is FQGNSA in the germline V gene. There are 17 residues in the CDR3. V gave up 3 bases and J gave up 4 bases; unmatched junction bases: 8. CDR3 nucleotide sequence: TGTGCCAGCAGCTTCGCGACTAGCGGGGACAGAAAAAACATTCAGTACTTC. It codes for CASSFATSGDRKNIQYF.

This clone was counted once. The chain uses TRBV7-6 and TRBJ2-1; 12 bases agree with TRBD2. The CDR3 has 16 amino acids. Trimming removed 1 base from V and 6 bases from J; junction bases left unmatched: 4. CDR1 and CDR2 (germline): SGHVS, FNYEAQ. This CDR3 reads CASSLDLAGGSNEQFF. The CDR3 DNA reads as TGTGCCAGCAGCTTAGACCTAGCGGGAGGGTCCAATGAGCAGTTCTTC.

V usage is TRBV4-3 and J usage is TRBJ2-3, with TRBD2 matching 10 bases. The CDR3 sequence is 18 residues long. V dropped 0 bases and J dropped 3; count of bases not matched to a gene: 9. The germline CDR1 and CDR2 sequences are LGHNA and YSLEER. CDR3 loop: CASSQDVLAGGGTDTQYF. CDR3 nucleotides: TGCGCCAGCAGCCAAGATGTCTTAGCGGGAGGCGGAACAGATACGCAGTATTTT.

This clone is a singleton in its sample. The genes are TRBV19 and TRBJ2-7; D perhaps matches TRBD1 (6 bases). The CDR3 is 14 residues long. Germline-derived CDR1 and CDR2 are LNHDA and SQIVND (reference sequence). Trimming stripped 6 bases from V and 9 bases from J, with 21 bases between. CDR3 sequence: CASRGAQGGRGQYF. The CDR3, as DNA: TGTGCCAGTAGGGGCGCACAGGGCGGCCGAGGGCAGTACTTC.

The sample holds a few counts of this clone. The rearrangement joins TRBV12-3 or TRBV12-4 to TRBJ1-1; no firm D call. V dropped 0 bases and J dropped 11 bases, with 10 bases sitting between them. CDR3 size: 12 residues. CDR3 sequence: CASSLALTEAFF. The CDR3 region has the DNA TGTGCCAGCAGTTTAGCGCTAACGGAGGCTTTCTTT.